This T cell receptor (beta chain) originates from a study of response to subunit inactivated influenza vaccine. Study-wide results and caveats: Authors suggested seasonal influenza vaccinations each recruit few new T cells.

The table lists this clonotype with many counts. Its cognate antigen is unknown. J gave up 2 bases and V 7 bases, and 6 bases lay outside the gene matches. The germline V gene encodes CDR1 MDHEN and CDR2 SYDVKM. The CDR3 runs 14 residues. MiXCR was run by TCRdb on the RT-PCR reads, yielding one entry per CDR3 protein. This sample has 170,000 or so distinct CDR3 sequences, with around 10% found just once. The sequence was collected from a man aged 50 to 69 who received an inactivated influenza vaccine. The gene calls are TRBV28 and TRBJ2-7; 9 bases are a match to TRBD1. The specimen comprised CD8+ T cells sorted from PBMCs, sampled about 24 months after vaccination. The CDR3 DNA sequence: TGTGCCAGCACATACGGGACAGGGACCTACGAGCAGTACTTC. Its protein is CASTYGTGTYEQYF.